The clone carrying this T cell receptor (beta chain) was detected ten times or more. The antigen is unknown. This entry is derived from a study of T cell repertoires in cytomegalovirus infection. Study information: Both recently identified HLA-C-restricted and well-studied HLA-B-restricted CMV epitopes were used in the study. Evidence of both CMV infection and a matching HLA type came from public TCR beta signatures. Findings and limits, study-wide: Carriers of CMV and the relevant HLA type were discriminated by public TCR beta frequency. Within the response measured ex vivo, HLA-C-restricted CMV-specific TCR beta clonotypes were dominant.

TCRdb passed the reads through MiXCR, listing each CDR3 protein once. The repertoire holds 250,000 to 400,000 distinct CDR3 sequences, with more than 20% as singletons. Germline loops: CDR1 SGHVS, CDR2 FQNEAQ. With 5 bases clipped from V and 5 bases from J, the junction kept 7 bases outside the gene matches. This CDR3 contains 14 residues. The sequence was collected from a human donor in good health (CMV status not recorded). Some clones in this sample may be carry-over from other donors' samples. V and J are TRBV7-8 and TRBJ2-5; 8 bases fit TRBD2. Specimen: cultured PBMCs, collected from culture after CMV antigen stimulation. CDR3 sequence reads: CASSQTGGRETQYF. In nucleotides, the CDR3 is TGTGCCAGCAGCCAAACGGGGGGGAGGGAGACCCAGTACTTC. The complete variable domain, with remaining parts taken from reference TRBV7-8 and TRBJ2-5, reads GAGVSQSPRYKVAKRGQDVALRCDPISGHVSLFWYQQALGQGPEFLTYFQNEAQLDKSGLPSDRFFAERPEGSVSTLKIQRTQQEDSAVYLCASSQTGGRETQYFGPGTRLLVL.